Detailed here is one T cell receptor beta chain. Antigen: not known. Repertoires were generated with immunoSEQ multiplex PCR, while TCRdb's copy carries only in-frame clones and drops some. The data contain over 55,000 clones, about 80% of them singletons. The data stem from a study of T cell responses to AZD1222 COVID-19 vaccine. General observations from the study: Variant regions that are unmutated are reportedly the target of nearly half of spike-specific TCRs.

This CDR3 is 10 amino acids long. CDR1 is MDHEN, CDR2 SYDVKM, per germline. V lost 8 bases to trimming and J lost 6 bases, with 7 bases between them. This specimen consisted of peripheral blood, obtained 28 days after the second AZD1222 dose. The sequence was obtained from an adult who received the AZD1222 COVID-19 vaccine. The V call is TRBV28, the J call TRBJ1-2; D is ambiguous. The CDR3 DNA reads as TGTGCCAGCGCATCAGATGGCTACACCTTC. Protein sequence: CASASDGYTF.